These 28 T cell receptor beta chains share one sample of origin, sequenced in a study of blood T cell repertoires in COVID-19. The protocol was immunoSEQ multiplex PCR, while the TCRdb copy is restricted to in-frame clones and leaves out a portion. This sample has 190,000 or so clones, with 80% to 90% found just once. Material: peripheral blood. These receptors were taken from a woman younger than 35 who had recovered from COVID-19.

This chain links TRBV2 with TRBJ1-3, with 7 bases that match TRBD1. Trimming at V came to 6 bases and at J to 3 bases, leaving 5 bases not matched to a gene. This CDR3 is built from 14 residues. CDR1 and CDR2 from the germline V gene are SNHLY and FYNNEI. The CDR3 protein is CASRGTGVGNTIYF. Here the CDR3 DNA reads TGTGCCAGCAGGGGAACAGGGGTTGGAAACACCATATATTTT.

The chain joins TRBV30 to TRBJ1-5, with D perhaps matching TRBD1 (6 bases). V was pared by 1 base and J by 6 bases, with 10 bases between. CDR3 length: 13 amino acids. Germline values: CDR1 GTSNPN, CDR2 SVGIG (reference sequence). The CDR3 sequence is CAWSGQGIQPQHF. The CDR3 DNA reads as TGTGCCTGGAGTGGGCAGGGGATTCAGCCCCAGCATTTT.

The chain uses TRBV12-3 or TRBV12-4 and TRBJ1-5; D unresolved. Trimming cost V 3 bases and J 2 bases, with 5 bases left between them. There are 13 residues in the CDR3. CDR3 sequence: CASSFTGNQPQHF. The CDR3, as DNA: TGTGCCAGCAGTTTTACAGGCAATCAGCCCCAGCATTTT.

The gene calls are TRBV4-3 and TRBJ1-4, with D possibly being TRBD1 (6 bases). This CDR3 region has 14 residues. Trimming shortened V by 6 bases and J by 8 bases, and 16 bases separated the two germline ends. The germline gives CDR1 LGHNA, CDR2 YSLEER. The CDR3: CASSVRQGSEKLFF. As DNA, the CDR3 is TGCGCCAGCAGTGTTAGGCAGGGGAGCGAAAAACTGTTTTTT.

This chain links TRBV27 with TRBJ1-2; possibly TRBD1 for D (5 bases). The CDR3 loop spans 15 amino acids. Germline V CDR1 and CDR2: MNHEY, SMNVEV (reference sequence). Between the trimmed V and J ends, which lost 4 bases and 4 bases, there was a span of 16 bases. The CDR3 region has the DNA TGTGCCAGCAGTTACGATAAAGACAGCGTCTATGGCTACACCTTC. The encoded protein is CASSYDKDSVYGYTF.

The chain links TRBV6-4 to TRBJ1-2; D uncertain. Trimming shortened V by 0 bases and J by 8 bases, and 7 bases separated the two germline ends. CDR1 is MRHNA, CDR2 SNTAGT, per germline. The CDR3 contains 12 residues. This chain's CDR3 is CASSDSRRGYTF. The CDR3 DNA reads TGTGCCAGCAGTGACTCGAGGCGGGGCTACACCTTC.

This sequence joins TRBV19 and TRBJ1-1; D not certain. V was trimmed by 2 bases and J by 1 base, leaving 8 bases between them. The V gene's germline CDR1 is LNHDA and CDR2 SQIVND (reference sequence). CDR3 length: 14 residues. The CDR3 sequence: CASSIRERNTEAFF. The CDR3 DNA reads TGTGCCAGTAGTATACGGGAGAGGAACACTGAAGCTTTCTTT.

This rearrangement joins TRBV25-1 to TRBJ2-7, with D tentatively TRBD1 (6 bases). CDR1 is MGHDK and CDR2 is SYGVNS in the germline V gene. This CDR3 is built from 13 residues. V lost 7 bases and J lost 2, with 12 bases in between. As DNA, the CDR3 is TGTGCCAGCAACAATGACAGGCCCTACGAGCAGTACTTC. This translates into CASNNDRPYEQYF.

The gene calls are TRBV7-3 and TRBJ2-5; 9 bases fit TRBD2. Per germline, CDR1 SGHTA and CDR2 FQGTGA. The junction had 5 bases not matched to a gene; V was cut back by 3 bases and J by 3 bases. The CDR3 spans 15 residues. In nucleotides, the CDR3 is TGTGCCAGCAGCTTTGGCGGGGGGGCTGAAGAGACCCAGTACTTC. Translation gives CASSFGGGAEETQYF.

The V gene is TRBV2, the J gene TRBJ2-2; 9 bases map to TRBD2. The CDR3 sequence is 17 residues long. V shed 6 bases and J 7 bases; nucleotides not matched to a gene: 15. CDR1 is SNHLY and CDR2 is FYNNEI in the germline V gene. The CDR3 coding sequence is TGTGCCAGCAGCGCCACAAATAGCGGGAGCCGGCACGGGGAGCTGTTTTTT. Translation: CASSATNSGSRHGELFF.

This clone was found a few times. This chain connects TRBV28 to TRBJ2-1; D perhaps matches TRBD1 (5 bases). The V and J ends lost 5 bases and 10 bases respectively, with 12 bases between them. The CDR3 runs to 12 residues. Germline V gene data show CDR1 as MDHEN and CDR2 as SYDVKM. CDR3 in amino acids: CASSPGSREQFF. In DNA, the CDR3 is TGTGCCAGCAGTCCAGGGTCCCGGGAGCAGTTCTTC.

The J gene is TRBJ1-2, the V gene TRBV11-2, with D perhaps matching TRBD1 (5 bases). The ends were cut back, 5 bases at V and 4 bases at J, with 14 bases in the middle. Germline V lookup: CDR1 SGHAT, CDR2 FQNNGV. CDR3 length equals 14 residues. CDR3 sequence: CASSQSGGGYGYTF. For the CDR3, the DNA is TGTGCCAGCAGCCAGTCCGGGGGAGGCTATGGCTACACCTTC.

Concerning this clone itself: The junction and the germline gene differ at one end; a read error may be behind it. CDR3 sequence reads: CASSQGRAGRKIF. The CDR3 region has the DNA TGTGCCAGCAGCCAGGGCAGAGCGGGCAGGAAGATTTTT. This chain connects TRBV3-1 (or the pseudogene TRBV3-2) to TRBJ2-2; D is possibly TRBD2 (6 bases). Per the germline V gene, CDR1 is LGHDT and CDR2 is YNNKEL (reference sequence). This CDR3 is built from 13 residues.

Regarding this clone: Sequence at one end of the junction differs from germline and may be a read error. This rearrangement joins TRBV6-6 to TRBJ1-5, with a tentative D call TRBD1 (6 bases). CDR3 size: 15 residues. Germline-derived CDR1 and CDR2 are MNHNY and SVGAGI (reference sequence). This CDR3 reads CVSSYGAGGNQPQHF. CDR3 coding DNA: TGTGTCAGCAGTTACGGGGCAGGGGGCAATCAGCCCCAGCATTTT.

This clone is a singleton in its sample. The V gene is TRBV19, the J gene TRBJ1-5, with TRBD1 matching over 7 bases. CDR1 is LNHDA and CDR2 is SQIVND in the germline V gene (reference sequence). V trimming: 4 bases; J trimming: 3 bases; junction bases outside the gene matches: 3. This CDR3 has 14 amino acids. The DNA for the CDR3 is TGTGCCAGTAGTAGACAGGGCCCCAATCAGCCCCAGCATTTT. This codes for CASSRQGPNQPQHF.

V gene TRBV9 combines with J gene TRBJ2-7; D is perhaps TRBD2 (5 bases). The V gene lost 3 bases and the J gene lost 7 bases, with 17 bases spanning the gap. CDR1 is SGDLS, CDR2 YYNGEE, per germline. The CDR3 spans 14 residues. CDR3 coding DNA: TGTGCCAGCAGCGGGGAGACGGACGATTTTGAGCAGTACGTC. Its protein product is CASSGETDDFEQYV.

J is TRBJ2-5 and V is TRBV6-2 or TRBV6-3, with 9 bases identical to TRBD2. The J segment lost 5 bases and the V segment lost 5 bases, leaving 12 bases of the junction unmatched. Germline V CDR1 and CDR2: MNHEY, SVGEGT. The CDR3 is 16 amino acids. CDR3 protein: CASSQDLAGFGETQYF. In DNA form, the CDR3 reads TGTGCCAGCAGTCAAGACCTAGCGGGGTTTGGGGAGACCCAGTACTTC.

This clone was counted only a few times. The chain is built from TRBV6-2 or TRBV6-3 and TRBJ2-3; possibly TRBD2 for D (6 bases). Trimming removed 4 bases at V and 4 bases at J, with 12 bases between. The CDR3 is made up of 14 amino acids. CDR1 and CDR2 (germline): MNHEY, SVGEGT. CDR3 in amino acids: CASSWASEADTQYF. The CDR3 nucleotides are TGTGCCAGCAGTTGGGCTAGCGAGGCAGATACGCAGTATTTT.

This rearrangement joins TRBV11-2 to TRBJ1-4, with D possibly matching TRBD1 (6 bases). This CDR3 has 15 amino acids. Germline assignment: CDR1 SGHAT and CDR2 FQNNGV. The V gene lost 4 bases and the J gene lost 8 bases, with 17 bases spanning the gap. CDR3 bases: TGTGCCAGCAGCTCCCTCGGGGGGGGGCACGAAAAACTGTTTTTT. Its translation is CASSSLGGGHEKLFF.

The genes are TRBV2 and TRBJ1-1; 9 nucleotides match TRBD1. V dropped 4 bases and J dropped 1; count of bases not matched to a gene: 4. This CDR3 spans 15 amino acids. CDR1 is SNHLY, CDR2 FYNNEI, per germline. CDR3 amino acids: CASSASGQGNTEAFF. The CDR3 DNA is TGTGCCAGCAGTGCATCGGGACAGGGGAACACTGAAGCTTTCTTT.

The J gene is TRBJ1-1, the V gene TRBV6-5; D might be TRBD1 (5 bases). CDR1 and CDR2 from the germline V gene are MNHEY and SVGAGI. CDR3 size: 13 residues. Trimming took off 2 bases at V and 7 bases at J, with 11 bases between the two ends. The CDR3: CASSYRPGIEAFF. CDR3 sequence (DNA): TGTGCCAGCAGTTACAGGCCAGGGATTGAAGCTTTCTTT.

The rearrangement uses TRBV6-5 and TRBJ1-4; 9 bases line up with TRBD1. Per the germline V gene, CDR1 is MNHEY and CDR2 is SVGAGI. This CDR3 is 15 amino acids long. The V gene end was trimmed by 5 bases and the J gene end by 8 bases; junction bases not matched to a gene: 9. The CDR3 loop is CASSKPGTGFEKLFF. DNA of the CDR3: TGTGCCAGCAGTAAACCCGGGACAGGGTTCGAAAAACTGTTTTTT.

This clone appeared once. The rearrangement links TRBV5-1 to TRBJ2-5; TRBD2 matches at 8 bases. The germline V gene has CDR1 SGHRS and CDR2 YFSETQ. The CDR3 consists of 15 residues. Trimming cost V 2 bases and J 1 base; bases outside gene matches: 4. CDR3 in DNA: TGCGCCAGCAGCTTTAGCGGGACACGCCAAGAGACCCAGTACTTC. It yields the protein CASSFSGTRQETQYF. The variable domain in full, with the rest retrieved from reference TRBV5-1 and TRBJ2-5, is KAGVTQTPRYLIKTRGQQVTLSCSPISGHRSVSWYQQTPGQGLQFLFEYFSETQRNKGNFPGRFSGRQFSNSRSEMNVSTLELGDSALYLCASSFSGTRQETQYFGPGTRLLVL.

DNA of the CDR3: TGTGCCAGTAGTATCCAGTGGGGGGACTATTCCTACAATGAGCAGTTCTTC. Translated: CASSIQWGDYSYNEQFF. This chain links TRBV19 with TRBJ2-1, with 7 bases identical to TRBD2. CDR3 length equals 17 residues. Germline lookup yields CDR1 LNHDA and CDR2 SQIVND (reference sequence). Germline trimming cut 3 bases from V and 1 base from J; bases unmatched to any gene: 9.

V usage is TRBV10-2 and J usage is TRBJ2-1, with 8 bases matching TRBD2. V gave up 6 bases and J gave up 5 bases; unmatched junction bases: 9. Germline CDR1 is WSHSY and CDR2 is SAAADI. The CDR3 contains 15 residues. The CDR3 sequence: CASRALAGGHNEQFF. In nucleotides, the CDR3 is TGCGCCAGCAGAGCACTGGCGGGGGGTCACAATGAGCAGTTCTTC.

The V and J genes are TRBV7-2 and TRBJ1-5; 12 nucleotides match TRBD1. Looked up from germline, CDR1 is SGHTA and CDR2 is FQGNSA. The CDR3 consists of 15 residues. Trimming cost V 5 bases and J 4 bases; bases outside gene matches: 3. The DNA of the CDR3 is TGTGCCAGCAGCCAGGGACAGGGGGCTAATCAGCCCCAGCATTTT. Translating it yields CASSQGQGANQPQHF.

The chain uses TRBV7-2 and TRBJ1-1; D remains unclear. Trimming cost V 5 bases and J 7 bases, with 14 bases left between them. CDR1 and CDR2 from the germline V gene are SGHTA and FQGNSA. This CDR3 region has 13 residues. The CDR3 region is CASSQQAVIEAFF. The DNA of the CDR3 is TGTGCCAGCAGCCAGCAGGCAGTTATTGAAGCTTTCTTT.

The chain recombines TRBV5-1 with TRBJ1-2, with 7 bases aligning to TRBD1. The CDR3 sequence is 15 residues long. V lost 3 bases to trimming and J lost 5 bases; unmatched junction nucleotides: 10. Per germline, CDR1 SGHRS and CDR2 YFSETQ. In DNA, the CDR3 is TGCGCCAGCAGCTGGGACTTGGGACAGTCTTATGGCTACACCTTC. This gives the protein CASSWDLGQSYGYTF.